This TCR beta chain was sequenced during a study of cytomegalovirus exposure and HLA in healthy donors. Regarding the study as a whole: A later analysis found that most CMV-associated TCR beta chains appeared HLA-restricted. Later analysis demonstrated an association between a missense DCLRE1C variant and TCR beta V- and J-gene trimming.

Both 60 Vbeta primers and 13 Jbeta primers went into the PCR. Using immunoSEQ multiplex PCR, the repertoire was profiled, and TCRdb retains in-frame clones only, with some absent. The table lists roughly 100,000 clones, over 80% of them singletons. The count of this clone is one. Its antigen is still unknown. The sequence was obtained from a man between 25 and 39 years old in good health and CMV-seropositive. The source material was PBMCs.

The CDR3 DNA reads as TGTGCCAGCAGCACCACAGGGTGGAACACTGAAGCTTTCTTT. As protein: CASSTTGWNTEAFF. The chain carries TRBV27 and TRBJ1-1; maybe TRBD1 (6 bases). Per the germline V gene, CDR1 is MNHEY and CDR2 is SMNVEV (reference sequence). This CDR3 is 14 amino acids long. Trimming took 6 bases from V and 1 from J, leaving 12 bases between them.